These T cell receptor beta chains were read from a single sample in a study of CD8 T cells in ankylosing spondylitis. TCRdb itself ran the 5' RACE reads through MiXCR, one entry per CDR3 protein. The table has 750,000 to 850,000 distinct CDR3 sequences, 10% to 15% seen once. The sequencing input was blood, either unsorted or a sorted T cell fraction (not recorded which). Receptor source: a male donor with ankylosing spondylitis. Each CDR3 is given with its conserved first and last residue. D genes are given only for firm matches. Part of the rows lack a size; the others show once, few, many or a class for expanded clones.

len: 14; d_gene: .; v_gene: TRBV5-7; abundance: .; j_gene: TRBJ1-6; CDR3aa: CASSSPGWNSPLHF; CDR3nt: TGTGCCAGCAGCTCCCCGGGGTGGAATTCACCCCTCCACTTT
len: 15; d_gene: .; v_gene: TRBV11-2; abundance: few; j_gene: TRBJ2-7; CDR3aa: CASSLERTSSYEQYF; CDR3nt: TGTGCCAGCAGCTTAGAAAGGACAAGCTCCTACGAGCAGTACTTC
len: 13; d_gene: .; v_gene: TRBV5-1; abundance: few; j_gene: TRBJ1-1; CDR3aa: CASSWGGQREAFF; CDR3nt: TGCGCCAGCAGCTGGGGGGGCCAGCGTGAAGCTTTCTTT
len: 14; d_gene: TRBD1; v_gene: TRBV7-2; abundance: .; j_gene: TRBJ2-1; CDR3aa: CASRGTAPYNEQFF; CDR3nt: TGTGCCAGCAGGGGGACAGCTCCCTACAATGAGCAGTTCTTC
len: 8; d_gene: .; v_gene: TRBV20-1; abundance: .; j_gene: TRBJ1-2; CDR3aa: CSARAGSF; CDR3nt: TGCAGTGCTAGAGCGGGGAGTTTC
len: 15; d_gene: .; v_gene: TRBV4-2; abundance: .; j_gene: TRBJ2-5; CDR3aa: CASSQGASVQETQYF; CDR3nt: TGTGCCAGCAGCCAAGGTGCTAGCGTCCAAGAGACCCAGTACTTC
len: 13; d_gene: .; v_gene: TRBV30; abundance: few; j_gene: TRBJ2-7; CDR3aa: CAWSSRGSYEQYF; CDR3nt: TGTGCCTGGAGTTCGCGGGGCTCCTACGAGCAGTACTTC
len: 15; d_gene: .; v_gene: TRBV20-1; abundance: many; j_gene: TRBJ1-4; CDR3aa: CSARESTRSDEKLFF; CDR3nt: TGCAGTGCTAGAGAGAGCACCCGGAGTGATGAAAAACTGTTTTTT
len: 13; d_gene: .; v_gene: TRBV6-5; abundance: many; j_gene: TRBJ1-2; CDR3aa: CASSSLQGYGYTF; CDR3nt: TGTGCCAGCAGTTCATTACAGGGCTATGGCTACACCTTC
len: 15; d_gene: .; v_gene: TRBV12-3/TRBV12-4; abundance: few; j_gene: TRBJ1-2; CDR3aa: CASSLAAAANYGYTF; CDR3nt: TGTGCCAGCAGTTTAGCGGCGGCGGCAAACTATGGCTACACCTTC
len: 13; d_gene: .; v_gene: TRBV6-1; abundance: few; j_gene: TRBJ2-1; CDR3aa: CASRPPGRNEQFF; CDR3nt: TGTGCCAGCAGACCCCCCGGACGCAATGAGCAGTTCTTC
len: 12; d_gene: .; v_gene: TRBV20-1; abundance: .; j_gene: TRBJ2-7; CDR3aa: CSAAQGLAEQYF; CDR3nt: TGCAGTGCTGCTCAGGGGTTAGCCGAGCAGTACTTC
len: 14; d_gene: .; v_gene: TRBV7-2; abundance: many; j_gene: TRBJ2-7; CDR3aa: CASSLARYSGEQYF; CDR3nt: TGTGCCAGCAGCTTAGCGCGCTACAGCGGCGAGCAGTACTTC
len: 15; d_gene: .; v_gene: TRBV5-1; abundance: many; j_gene: TRBJ2-3; CDR3aa: CASSLVTLKTDTQYF; CDR3nt: TGCGCCAGCAGCCTGGTGACCCTAAAGACAGATACGCAGTATTTT
len: 11; d_gene: .; v_gene: TRBV20-1; abundance: .; j_gene: TRBJ2-3; CDR3aa: CSARPGYTQYF; CDR3nt: TGCAGTGCTAGACCGGGGTATACGCAGTATTTT
len: 13; d_gene: TRBD1; v_gene: TRBV10-3; abundance: .; j_gene: TRBJ2-7; CDR3aa: CAISGTGSYEQYF; CDR3nt: TGTGCCATTTCGGGGACAGGGAGCTACGAGCAGTACTTC
len: 16; d_gene: TRBD2; v_gene: TRBV25-1; abundance: few; j_gene: TRBJ2-7; CDR3aa: CASSGRLAFSSYEQYF; CDR3nt: TGTGCCAGCAGTGGGAGACTAGCGTTTAGCTCCTACGAGCAGTACTTC
len: 15; d_gene: TRBD1; v_gene: TRBV7-2; abundance: many; j_gene: TRBJ2-7; CDR3aa: CASSAGTGISYEQYF; CDR3nt: TGTGCCAGCAGCGCAGGGACAGGCATTTCCTACGAGCAGTACTTC
len: 16; d_gene: TRBD1; v_gene: TRBV5-6; abundance: many; j_gene: TRBJ1-1; CDR3aa: CASSPRTGGLDTEAFF; CDR3nt: TGTGCCAGCAGCCCCCGGACAGGGGGCCTGGACACTGAAGCTTTCTTT
len: 17; d_gene: TRBD1; v_gene: TRBV7-2; abundance: .; j_gene: TRBJ2-6; CDR3aa: CASGRGTGDGGANVLTF; CDR3nt: TGTGCCAGCGGCCGCGGGACAGGGGATGGTGGGGCCAACGTCCTGACTTTC
len: 13; d_gene: .; v_gene: TRBV21-1; abundance: .; j_gene: TRBJ2-7; CDR3aa: CASSKREHPEQYF; CDR3nt: TGTGCCAGCAGCAAAAGGGAACACCCCGAGCAGTACTTC
len: 16; d_gene: TRBD2; v_gene: TRBV5-4; abundance: once; j_gene: TRBJ2-7; CDR3aa: CASSFTPGLVIYEQYF; CDR3nt: TGTGCCAGCAGCTTTACGCCGGGACTAGTAATTTACGAGCAGTACTTC
len: 14; d_gene: .; v_gene: TRBV7-2; abundance: .; j_gene: TRBJ1-2; CDR3aa: CASSPYIPGYVYTF; CDR3nt: TGTGCCAGCAGCCCGTACATCCCCGGCTATGTCTACACCTTC
len: 15; d_gene: .; v_gene: TRBV18; abundance: few; j_gene: TRBJ1-6; CDR3aa: CASSPGGFNNSPLHF; CDR3nt: TGTGCCAGCTCACCAGGGGGGTTCAATAATTCACCCCTCCACTTT
len: 17; d_gene: .; v_gene: TRBV11-1; abundance: .; j_gene: TRBJ2-1; CDR3aa: CASSLEDGFFSYNEQFF; CDR3nt: TGTGCCAGCAGCTTAGAAGATGGGTTCTTTTCCTACAATGAGCAGTTCTTC
len: 11; d_gene: .; v_gene: TRBV29-1; abundance: many; j_gene: TRBJ1-1; CDR3aa: CSVTGNTEAFF; CDR3nt: TGCAGCGTTACGGGGAACACTGAAGCTTTCTTT
len: 19; d_gene: .; v_gene: TRBV5-1; abundance: .; j_gene: TRBJ2-1; CDR3aa: CASSLALAGGTSSYNEQFF; CDR3nt: TGCGCCAGCAGCTTGGCCTTGGCAGGGGGGACGAGTTCCTACAATGAGCAGTTCTTC
len: 14; d_gene: .; v_gene: TRBV20-1; abundance: .; j_gene: TRBJ2-7; CDR3aa: CSARGLGTPGEQYF; CDR3nt: TGCAGTGCTAGAGGATTAGGAACCCCCGGCGAGCAGTACTTC
len: 13; d_gene: .; v_gene: TRBV6-2/TRBV6-3; abundance: .; j_gene: TRBJ2-7; CDR3aa: CASHYGPNYEQYF; CDR3nt: TGTGCCAGCCACTACGGACCGAACTACGAGCAGTACTTC
len: 13; d_gene: .; v_gene: TRBV15; abundance: .; j_gene: TRBJ2-7; CDR3aa: CATSRAWGYEQYF; CDR3nt: TGTGCCACCAGCAGAGCTTGGGGATACGAGCAGTACTTC
len: 13; d_gene: .; v_gene: TRBV7-2; abundance: few; j_gene: TRBJ1-2; CDR3aa: CASSFVQDYGYTF; CDR3nt: TGTGCCAGCAGCTTTGTACAGGACTATGGCTACACCTTC
len: 14; d_gene: TRBD2; v_gene: TRBV3-1; abundance: many; j_gene: TRBJ2-5; CDR3aa: CASSQGTSGETQYF; CDR3nt: TGTGCCAGCAGCCAAGGAACTAGCGGGGAGACCCAGTACTTC
len: 15; d_gene: TRBD1; v_gene: TRBV5-8; abundance: .; j_gene: TRBJ2-5; CDR3aa: CASSLETTGYGTQYF; CDR3nt: TGTGCCAGCAGCTTGGAGACGACAGGGTATGGGACCCAGTACTTC
len: 13; d_gene: .; v_gene: TRBV4-3; abundance: .; j_gene: TRBJ1-4; CDR3aa: CASSQDRWEKLFF; CDR3nt: TGCGCCAGCAGCCAAGATCGGTGGGAAAAACTGTTTTTT
len: 13; d_gene: TRBD2; v_gene: TRBV12-3/TRBV12-4; abundance: .; j_gene: TRBJ2-7; CDR3aa: CASSSGSVHEQYF; CDR3nt: TGTGCCAGCAGTAGCGGGAGTGTCCACGAGCAGTACTTC
len: 15; d_gene: .; v_gene: TRBV24-1; abundance: .; j_gene: TRBJ2-2; CDR3aa: CATTRGDTHTGELFF; CDR3nt: TGTGCCACCACCCGGGGGGACACTCACACCGGGGAGCTGTTTTTT
len: 12; d_gene: .; v_gene: TRBV15; abundance: few; j_gene: TRBJ2-1; CDR3aa: CATSRREDEQFF; CDR3nt: TGTGCCACCAGCAGACGAGAGGATGAGCAGTTCTTC
len: 16; d_gene: .; v_gene: TRBV4-3; abundance: few; j_gene: TRBJ2-1; CDR3aa: CASSQFNKDTDNEQFF; CDR3nt: TGCGCCAGCAGCCAATTCAACAAAGACACCGACAATGAGCAGTTCTTC
len: 16; d_gene: .; v_gene: TRBV6-5; abundance: few; j_gene: TRBJ2-2; CDR3aa: CASSYSIWGNTGELFF; CDR3nt: TGTGCCAGCAGTTACTCGATATGGGGCAACACCGGGGAGCTGTTTTTT
len: 13; d_gene: .; v_gene: TRBV6-1; abundance: few; j_gene: TRBJ2-4; CDR3aa: CASSSGTKNIQYF; CDR3nt: TGTGCCAGCAGCTCCGGGACTAAAAACATTCAGTACTTC
len: 12; d_gene: .; v_gene: TRBV6-6; abundance: few; j_gene: TRBJ1-1; CDR3aa: CAIPGEGTEAFF; CDR3nt: TGTGCCATTCCAGGGGAAGGGACTGAAGCTTTCTTT
len: 14; d_gene: .; v_gene: TRBV15; abundance: .; j_gene: TRBJ2-7; CDR3aa: CATSRLTGPYEQYF; CDR3nt: TGTGCCACCAGCCGACTGACGGGTCCCTACGAGCAGTACTTC
len: 16; d_gene: .; v_gene: TRBV4-3; abundance: .; j_gene: TRBJ2-1; CDR3aa: CASSHEGLSSYNEQFF; CDR3nt: TGCGCCAGCAGCCATGAGGGCCTCAGCTCCTACAATGAGCAGTTCTTC
len: 13; d_gene: .; v_gene: TRBV24-1; abundance: .; j_gene: TRBJ2-3; CDR3aa: CATSAKGTDTQYF; CDR3nt: TGTGCCACCAGTGCTAAGGGCACAGATACGCAGTATTTT
len: 14; d_gene: TRBD1; v_gene: TRBV5-1; abundance: few; j_gene: TRBJ1-2; CDR3aa: CASSRDSVYYGYTF; CDR3nt: TGCGCCAGCAGCCGGGACAGCGTTTACTATGGCTACACCTTC
len: 16; d_gene: TRBD2; v_gene: TRBV7-2; abundance: .; j_gene: TRBJ2-5; CDR3aa: CASSSHWTSGQETQYF; CDR3nt: TGTGCCAGCAGCTCCCACTGGACTAGCGGACAAGAGACCCAGTACTTC
len: 13; d_gene: TRBD1; v_gene: TRBV7-8; abundance: .; j_gene: TRBJ1-1; CDR3aa: CASSEQGATEAFF; CDR3nt: TGTGCCAGCAGCGAACAGGGGGCGACTGAAGCTTTCTTT
len: 13; d_gene: TRBD1; v_gene: TRBV6-6; abundance: .; j_gene: TRBJ1-2; CDR3aa: CASHTGASRPITF; CDR3nt: TGTGCCAGTCATACAGGGGCATCCCGTCCCATCACCTTC
len: 13; d_gene: .; v_gene: TRBV4-3; abundance: .; j_gene: TRBJ2-3; CDR3aa: CASSQRDFYTQYF; CDR3nt: TGCGCCAGCAGCCAACGGGACTTCTATACGCAGTATTTT
len: 12; d_gene: .; v_gene: TRBV29-1; abundance: many; j_gene: TRBJ2-7; CDR3aa: CSVWARSYEQYF; CDR3nt: TGCAGCGTGTGGGCCCGTTCCTACGAGCAGTACTTC
len: 13; d_gene: .; v_gene: TRBV7-9; abundance: .; j_gene: TRBJ1-4; CDR3aa: CASGLRGSEKLFF; CDR3nt: TGTGCCAGCGGCCTCAGAGGTAGTGAAAAACTGTTTTTT